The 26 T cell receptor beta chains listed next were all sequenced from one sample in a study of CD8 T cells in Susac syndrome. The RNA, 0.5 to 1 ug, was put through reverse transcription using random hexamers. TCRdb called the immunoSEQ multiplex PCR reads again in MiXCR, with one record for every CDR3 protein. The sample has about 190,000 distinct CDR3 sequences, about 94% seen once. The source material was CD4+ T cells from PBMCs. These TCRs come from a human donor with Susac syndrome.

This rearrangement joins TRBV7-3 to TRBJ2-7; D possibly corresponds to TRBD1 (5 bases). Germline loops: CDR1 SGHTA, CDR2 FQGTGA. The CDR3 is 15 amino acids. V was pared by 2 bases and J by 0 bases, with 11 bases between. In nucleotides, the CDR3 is TGTGCCAGCAGCTTACAGGGTACGGGCTCCTACGAGCAGTACTTC. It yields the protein CASSLQGTGSYEQYF.

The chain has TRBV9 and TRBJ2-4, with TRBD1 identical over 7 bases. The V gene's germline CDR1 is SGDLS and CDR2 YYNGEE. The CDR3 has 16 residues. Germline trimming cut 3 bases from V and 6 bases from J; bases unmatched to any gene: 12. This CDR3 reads CASSATADRAGNIQYF. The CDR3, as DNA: TGTGCCAGCAGCGCGACAGCCGACAGGGCAGGAAACATTCAGTACTTC.

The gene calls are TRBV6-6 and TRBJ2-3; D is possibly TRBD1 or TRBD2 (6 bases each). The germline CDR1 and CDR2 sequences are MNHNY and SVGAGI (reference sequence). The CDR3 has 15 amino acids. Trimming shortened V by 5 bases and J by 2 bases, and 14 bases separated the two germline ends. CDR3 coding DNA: TGTGCCAGCAGTCTCACGAGGGGGGTCACAGATACGCAGTATTTT. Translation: CASSLTRGVTDTQYF.

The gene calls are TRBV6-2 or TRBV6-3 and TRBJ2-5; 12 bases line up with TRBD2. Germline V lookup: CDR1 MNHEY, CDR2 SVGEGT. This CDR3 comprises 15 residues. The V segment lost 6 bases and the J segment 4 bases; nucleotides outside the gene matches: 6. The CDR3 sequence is CASRSTSGGTETQYF. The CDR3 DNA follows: TGTGCCAGCAGATCTACTAGCGGGGGGACAGAGACCCAGTACTTC.

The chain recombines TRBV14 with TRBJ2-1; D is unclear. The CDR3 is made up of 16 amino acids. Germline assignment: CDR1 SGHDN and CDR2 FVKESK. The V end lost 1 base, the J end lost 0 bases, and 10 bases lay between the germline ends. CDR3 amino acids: CASSQVLTYSYNEQFF. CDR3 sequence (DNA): TGTGCCAGCAGCCAAGTCTTGACGTACTCCTACAATGAGCAGTTCTTC.

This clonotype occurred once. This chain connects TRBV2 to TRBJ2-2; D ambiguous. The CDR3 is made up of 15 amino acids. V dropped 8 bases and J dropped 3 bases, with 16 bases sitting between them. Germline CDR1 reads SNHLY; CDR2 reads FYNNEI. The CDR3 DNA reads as TGTGCCAGCCTATCTGGAGTACACGACACCGGGGAGCTGTTTTTT. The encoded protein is CASLSGVHDTGELFF.

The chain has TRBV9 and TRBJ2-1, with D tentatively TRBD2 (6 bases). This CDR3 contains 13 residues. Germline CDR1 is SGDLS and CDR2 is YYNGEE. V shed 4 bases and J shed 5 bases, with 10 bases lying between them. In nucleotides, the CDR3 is TGTGCCAGCAGCAGCGGGCATAACAATGAGCAGTTCTTC. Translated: CASSSGHNNEQFF.

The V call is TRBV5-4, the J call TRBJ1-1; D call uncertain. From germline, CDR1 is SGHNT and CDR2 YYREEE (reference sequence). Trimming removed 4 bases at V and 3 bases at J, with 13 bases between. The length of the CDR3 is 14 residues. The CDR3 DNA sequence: TGTGCCAGCAGCCCGCAAAGGTGGGACACTGAAGCTTTCTTT. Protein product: CASSPQRWDTEAFF. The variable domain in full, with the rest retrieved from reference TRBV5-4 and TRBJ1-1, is ETGVTQSPTHLIKTRGQQVTLRCSSQSGHNTVSWYQQALGQGPQFIFQYYREEENGRGNFPPRFSGLQFPNYSSELNVNALELDDSALYLCASSPQRWDTEAFFGQGTRLTVV.

The CDR3 loop is CASSLEMSPMAQYF. CDR3 bases: TGCGCCAGCAGCTTGGAAATGTCGCCCATGGCCCAGTACTTC. This chain joins TRBV5-1 and TRBJ2-5; no clear D. Germline V gene data show CDR1 as SGHRS and CDR2 as YFSETQ. V was pared by 0 bases and J by 9 bases, with 15 bases between. The CDR3 runs to 14 residues.

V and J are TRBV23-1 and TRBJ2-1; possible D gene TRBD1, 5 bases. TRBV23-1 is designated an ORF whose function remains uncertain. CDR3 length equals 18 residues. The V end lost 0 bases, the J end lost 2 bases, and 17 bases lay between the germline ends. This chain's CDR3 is CASSQSLPRDPAYNEQFF. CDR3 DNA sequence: TGCGCCAGCAGTCAATCGCTCCCCAGGGATCCCGCCTACAATGAGCAGTTCTTC.

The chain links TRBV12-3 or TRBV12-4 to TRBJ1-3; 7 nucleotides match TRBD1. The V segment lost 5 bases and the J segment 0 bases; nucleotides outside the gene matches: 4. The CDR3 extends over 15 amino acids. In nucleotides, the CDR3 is TGTGCCAGCAGTGACGGACAGGTCTCTGGAAACACCATATATTTT. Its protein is CASSDGQVSGNTIYF.

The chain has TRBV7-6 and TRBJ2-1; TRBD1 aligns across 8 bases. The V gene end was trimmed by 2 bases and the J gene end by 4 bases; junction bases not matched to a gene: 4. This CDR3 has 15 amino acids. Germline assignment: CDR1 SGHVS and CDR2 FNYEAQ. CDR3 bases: TGTGCCAGCAGCTTAACAAGGACAGGGTACAATGAGCAGTTCTTC. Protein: CASSLTRTGYNEQFF.

In DNA, the CDR3 is TGCAGTGCTCATGGACCCTTACAAGCAGATACGCAGTATTTT. This gives the protein CSAHGPLQADTQYF. V and J are TRBV20-1 and TRBJ2-3; D is unresolved. The germline CDR1 and CDR2 sequences are DFQATT and SNEGSKA (reference sequence). The CDR3 contains 14 residues. V lost 5 bases and J lost 4, with 16 bases in between.

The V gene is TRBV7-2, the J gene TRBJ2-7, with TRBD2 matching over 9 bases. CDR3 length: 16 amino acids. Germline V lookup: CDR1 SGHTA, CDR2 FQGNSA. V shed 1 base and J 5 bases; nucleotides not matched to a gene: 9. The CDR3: CASSLDGGGASHEQYF. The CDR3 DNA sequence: TGTGCCAGCAGCTTAGACGGCGGGGGGGCTTCCCACGAGCAGTACTTC.

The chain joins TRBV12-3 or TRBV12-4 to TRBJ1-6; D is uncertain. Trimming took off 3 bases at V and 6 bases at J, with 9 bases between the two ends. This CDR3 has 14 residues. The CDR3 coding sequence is TGTGCCAGCAGTTTTAGTGGTAGTAATTCACCCCTCCACTTT. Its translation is CASSFSGSNSPLHF.

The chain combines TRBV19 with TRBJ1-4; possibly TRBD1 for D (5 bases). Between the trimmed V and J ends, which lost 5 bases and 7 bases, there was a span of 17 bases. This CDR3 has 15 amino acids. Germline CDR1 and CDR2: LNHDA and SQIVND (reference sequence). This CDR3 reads CASSPQAGTGEKLFF. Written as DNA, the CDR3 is TGTGCCAGTAGTCCTCAGGCAGGGACGGGTGAAAAACTGTTTTTT.

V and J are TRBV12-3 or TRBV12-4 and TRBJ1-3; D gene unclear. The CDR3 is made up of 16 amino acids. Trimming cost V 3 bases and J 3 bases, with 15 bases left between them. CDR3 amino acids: CASSLARQAIGNTIYF. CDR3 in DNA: TGTGCCAGCAGTTTGGCTCGTCAAGCGATTGGAAACACCATATATTTT.

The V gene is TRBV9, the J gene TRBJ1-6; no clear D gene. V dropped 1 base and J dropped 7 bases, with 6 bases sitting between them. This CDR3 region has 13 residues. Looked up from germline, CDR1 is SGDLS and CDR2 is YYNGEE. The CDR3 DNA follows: TGTGCCAGCAGCGTAAAGGGAAATTCACCCCTCCACTTT. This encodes CASSVKGNSPLHF.

CDR3 sequence reads: CSAVRGPGNEQFF. The CDR3 DNA reads TGCAGCGCAGTTCGGGGGCCTGGCAATGAGCAGTTCTTC. This chain connects TRBV29-1 to TRBJ2-1; the D call may be TRBD1 or TRBD2 (6 bases each). The CDR3 totals 13 residues. Germline lookup yields CDR1 SQVTM and CDR2 ANQGSEA. V was clipped by 7 bases and J by 6 bases, with 16 bases between them.

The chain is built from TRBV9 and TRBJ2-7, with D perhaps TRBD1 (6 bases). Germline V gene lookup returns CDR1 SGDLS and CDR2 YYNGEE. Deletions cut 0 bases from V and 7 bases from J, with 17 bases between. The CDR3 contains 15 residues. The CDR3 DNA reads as TGTGCCAGCAGCGTAGGGACAGCATCCCTACGAGAGCAGTACTTC. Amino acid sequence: CASSVGTASLREQYF.

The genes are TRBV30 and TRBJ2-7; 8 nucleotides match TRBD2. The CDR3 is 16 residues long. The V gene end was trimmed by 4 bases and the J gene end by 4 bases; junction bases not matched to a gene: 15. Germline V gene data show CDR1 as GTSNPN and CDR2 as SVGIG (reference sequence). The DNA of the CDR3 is TGTGCCTGGAAAAGCGGGGGTTCGGTTGTCTGGTACGAGCAGTACTTC. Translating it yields CAWKSGGSVVWYEQYF.

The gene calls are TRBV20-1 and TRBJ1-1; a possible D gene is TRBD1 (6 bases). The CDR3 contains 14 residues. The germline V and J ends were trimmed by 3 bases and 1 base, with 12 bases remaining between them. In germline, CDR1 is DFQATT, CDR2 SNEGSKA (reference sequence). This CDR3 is CSASRGAGNTEAFF. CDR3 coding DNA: TGCAGTGCTAGCCGGGGGGCGGGGAACACTGAAGCTTTCTTT.

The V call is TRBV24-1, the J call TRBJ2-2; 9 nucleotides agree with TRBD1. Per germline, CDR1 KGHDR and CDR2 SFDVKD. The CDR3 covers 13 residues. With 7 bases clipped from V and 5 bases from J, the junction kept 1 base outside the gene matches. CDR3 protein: CATRDRGTGELFF. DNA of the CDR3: TGTGCCACCAGGGACAGGGGTACCGGGGAGCTGTTTTTT.

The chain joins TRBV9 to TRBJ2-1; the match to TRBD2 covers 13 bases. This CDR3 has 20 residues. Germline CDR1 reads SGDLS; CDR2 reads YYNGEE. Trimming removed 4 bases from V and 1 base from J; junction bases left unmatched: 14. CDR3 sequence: CASSHLPGLAGQPSYNEQFF. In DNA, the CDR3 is TGTGCCAGCAGCCATCTACCGGGACTAGCGGGACAGCCATCCTACAATGAGCAGTTCTTC.

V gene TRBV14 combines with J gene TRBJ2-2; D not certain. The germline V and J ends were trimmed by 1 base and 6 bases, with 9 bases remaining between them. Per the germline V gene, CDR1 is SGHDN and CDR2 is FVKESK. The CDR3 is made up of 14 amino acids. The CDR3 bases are TGTGCCAGCAGCCAAGTGATGGCAGCCGGGGAGCTGTTTTTT. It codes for CASSQVMAAGELFF.

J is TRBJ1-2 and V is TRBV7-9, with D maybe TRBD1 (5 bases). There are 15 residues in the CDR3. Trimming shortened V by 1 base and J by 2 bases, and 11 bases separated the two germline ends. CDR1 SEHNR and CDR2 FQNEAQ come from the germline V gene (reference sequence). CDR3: CASSLGAGSNYGYTF. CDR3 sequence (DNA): TGTGCCAGCAGCTTAGGTGCAGGGTCGAACTATGGCTACACCTTC. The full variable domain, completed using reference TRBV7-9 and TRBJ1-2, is DTGVSQNPRHKITKRGQNVTFRCDPISEHNRLYWYRQTLGQGPEFLTYFQNEAQLEKSRLLSDRFSAERPKGSFSTLEIQRTEQGDSAMYLCASSLGAGSNYGYTFGSGTRLTVV.